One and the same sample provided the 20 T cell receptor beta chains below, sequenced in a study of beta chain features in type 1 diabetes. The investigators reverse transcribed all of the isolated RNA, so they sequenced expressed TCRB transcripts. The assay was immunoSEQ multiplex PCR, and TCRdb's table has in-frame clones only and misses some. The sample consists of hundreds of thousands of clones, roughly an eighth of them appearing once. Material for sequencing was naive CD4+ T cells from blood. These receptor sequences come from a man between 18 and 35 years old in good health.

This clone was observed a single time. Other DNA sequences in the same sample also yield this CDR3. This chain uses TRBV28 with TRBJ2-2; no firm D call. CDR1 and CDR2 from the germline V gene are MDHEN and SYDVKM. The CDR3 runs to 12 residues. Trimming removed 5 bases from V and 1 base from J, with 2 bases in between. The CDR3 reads CASSLNTGELFF. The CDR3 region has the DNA TGTGCCAGCAGTCTGAACACCGGGGAGCTGTTTTTT.

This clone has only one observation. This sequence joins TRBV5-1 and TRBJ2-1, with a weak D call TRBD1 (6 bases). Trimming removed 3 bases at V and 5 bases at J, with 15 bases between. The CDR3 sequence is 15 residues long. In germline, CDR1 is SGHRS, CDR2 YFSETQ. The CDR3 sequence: CASSWGLDSNNEQFF. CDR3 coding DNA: TGCGCCAGCAGCTGGGGGCTAGACAGTAACAATGAGCAGTTCTTC. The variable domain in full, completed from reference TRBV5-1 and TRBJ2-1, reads KAGVTQTPRYLIKTRGQQVTLSCSPISGHRSVSWYQQTPGQGLQFLFEYFSETQRNKGNFPGRFSGRQFSNSRSEMNVSTLELGDSALYLCASSWGLDSNNEQFFGPGTRLTVL.

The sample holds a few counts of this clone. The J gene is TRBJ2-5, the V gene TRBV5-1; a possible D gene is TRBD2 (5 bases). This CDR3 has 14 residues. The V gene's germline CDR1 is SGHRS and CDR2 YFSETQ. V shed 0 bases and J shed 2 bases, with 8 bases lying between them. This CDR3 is CASSLADWQETQYF. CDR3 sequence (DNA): TGCGCCAGCAGCTTGGCGGACTGGCAAGAGACCCAGTACTTC. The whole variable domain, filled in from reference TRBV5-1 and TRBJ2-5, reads KAGVTQTPRYLIKTRGQQVTLSCSPISGHRSVSWYQQTPGQGLQFLFEYFSETQRNKGNFPGRFSGRQFSNSRSEMNVSTLELGDSALYLCASSLADWQETQYFGPGTRLLVL.

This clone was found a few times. The CDR3 DNA reads as TGTGCCAGCAGCTTGACAGACGGTAGGATCCTCGGGGAGCTGTTTTTT. It is translated as CASSLTDGRILGELFF. V gene TRBV5-4 combines with J gene TRBJ2-2; D gene ambiguous. CDR1 is SGHNT and CDR2 is YYREEE in the germline V gene (reference sequence). The germline V and J ends were trimmed by 1 base and 7 bases, with 17 bases remaining between them. This CDR3 has 16 residues.

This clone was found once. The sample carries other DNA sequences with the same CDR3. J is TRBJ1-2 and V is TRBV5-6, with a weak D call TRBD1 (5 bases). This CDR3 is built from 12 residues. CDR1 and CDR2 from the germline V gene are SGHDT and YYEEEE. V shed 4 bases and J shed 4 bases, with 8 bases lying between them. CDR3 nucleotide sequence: TGTGCCAGCAGCCCAGGGTCCTATGGCTACACCTTC. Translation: CASSPGSYGYTF.

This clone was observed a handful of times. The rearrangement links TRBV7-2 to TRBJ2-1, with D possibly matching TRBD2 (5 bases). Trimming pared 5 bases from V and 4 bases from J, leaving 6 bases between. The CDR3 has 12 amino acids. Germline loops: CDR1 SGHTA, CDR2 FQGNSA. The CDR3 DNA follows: TGTGCCAGCAGCCGGGATTACAATGAGCAGTTCTTC. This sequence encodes CASSRDYNEQFF.

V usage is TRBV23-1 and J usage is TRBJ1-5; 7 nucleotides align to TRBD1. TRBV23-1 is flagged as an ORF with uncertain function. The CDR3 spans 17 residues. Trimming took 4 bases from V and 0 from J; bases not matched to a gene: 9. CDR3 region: CASSLRGQTNSNQPQHF. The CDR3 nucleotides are TGCGCCAGCAGTCTAAGGGGACAGACAAATAGCAATCAGCCCCAGCATTTT.

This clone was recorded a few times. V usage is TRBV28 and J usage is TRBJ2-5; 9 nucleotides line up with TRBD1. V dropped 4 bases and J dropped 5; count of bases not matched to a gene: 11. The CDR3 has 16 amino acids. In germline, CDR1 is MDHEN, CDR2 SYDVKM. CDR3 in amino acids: CASSSKTGGAWETQYF. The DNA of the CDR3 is TGTGCCAGCAGTTCGAAAACAGGGGGCGCGTGGGAGACCCAGTACTTC.

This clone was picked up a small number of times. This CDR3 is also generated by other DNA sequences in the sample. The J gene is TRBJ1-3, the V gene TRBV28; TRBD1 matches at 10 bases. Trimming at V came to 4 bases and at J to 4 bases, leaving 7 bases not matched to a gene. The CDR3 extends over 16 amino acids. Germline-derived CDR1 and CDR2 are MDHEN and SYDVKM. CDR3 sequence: CASSSPGQGSGNTIYF. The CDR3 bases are TGTGCCAGCAGTTCTCCGGGACAGGGGAGCGGAAACACCATATATTTT.

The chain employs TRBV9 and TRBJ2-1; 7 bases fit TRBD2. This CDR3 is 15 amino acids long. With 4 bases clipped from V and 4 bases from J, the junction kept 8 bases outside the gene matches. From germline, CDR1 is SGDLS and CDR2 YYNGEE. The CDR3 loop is CASSSRLASYNEQFF. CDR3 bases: TGTGCCAGCAGCTCCCGACTAGCATCTTACAATGAGCAGTTCTTC.

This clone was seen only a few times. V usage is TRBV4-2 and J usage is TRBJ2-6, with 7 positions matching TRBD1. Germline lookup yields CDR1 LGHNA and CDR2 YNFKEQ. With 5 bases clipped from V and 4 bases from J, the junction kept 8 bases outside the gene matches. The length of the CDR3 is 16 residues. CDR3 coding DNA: TGTGCCAGCAGCGAACAGGGGTCGGAGGGGGCCAACGTCCTGACTTTC. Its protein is CASSEQGSEGANVLTF.

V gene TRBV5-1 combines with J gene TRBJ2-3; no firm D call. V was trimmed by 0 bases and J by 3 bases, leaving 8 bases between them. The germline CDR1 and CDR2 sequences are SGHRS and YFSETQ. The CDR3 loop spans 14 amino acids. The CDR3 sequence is CASSLEQITDTQYF. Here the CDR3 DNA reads TGCGCCAGCAGCTTGGAACAGATAACAGATACGCAGTATTTT.

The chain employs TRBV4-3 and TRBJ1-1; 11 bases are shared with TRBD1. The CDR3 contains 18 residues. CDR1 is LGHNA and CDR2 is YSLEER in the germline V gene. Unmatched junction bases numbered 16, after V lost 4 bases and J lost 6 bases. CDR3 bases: TGCGCCAGCAGCCTCCGAGCCGGGACAGGGGGGATAGGCGCTGAAGCTTTCTTT. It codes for CASSLRAGTGGIGAEAFF.

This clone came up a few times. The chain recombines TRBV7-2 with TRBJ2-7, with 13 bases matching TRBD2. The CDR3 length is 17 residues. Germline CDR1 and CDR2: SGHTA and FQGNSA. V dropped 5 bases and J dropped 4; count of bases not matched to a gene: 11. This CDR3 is CASSRPGTSGNKYEQYF. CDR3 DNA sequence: TGTGCCAGCAGCCGTCCCGGGACTAGCGGGAATAAGTACGAGCAGTACTTC.

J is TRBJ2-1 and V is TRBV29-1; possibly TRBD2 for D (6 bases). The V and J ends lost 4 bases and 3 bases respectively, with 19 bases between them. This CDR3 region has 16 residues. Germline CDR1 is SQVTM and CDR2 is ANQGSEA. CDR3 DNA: TGCAGCGTTGGGGGAGGATGGGCAGAAATCTACAATGAGCAGTTCTTC. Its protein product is CSVGGGWAEIYNEQFF.

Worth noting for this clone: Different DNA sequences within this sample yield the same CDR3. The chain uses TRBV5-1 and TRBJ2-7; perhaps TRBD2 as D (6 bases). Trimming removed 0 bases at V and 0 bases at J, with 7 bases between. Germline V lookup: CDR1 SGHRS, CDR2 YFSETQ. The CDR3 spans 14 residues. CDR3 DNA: TGCGCCAGCAGCTTGGCCGGGAGCTCCTACGAGCAGTACTTC. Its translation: CASSLAGSSYEQYF.

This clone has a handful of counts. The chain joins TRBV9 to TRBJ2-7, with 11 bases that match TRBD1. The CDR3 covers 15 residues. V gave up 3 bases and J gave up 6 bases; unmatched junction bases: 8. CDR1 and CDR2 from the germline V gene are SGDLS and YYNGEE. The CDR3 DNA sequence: TGTGCCAGCAGCGCCGGGGACAGGGGGGTAAGCGAGCAGTACTTC. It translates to CASSAGDRGVSEQYF.

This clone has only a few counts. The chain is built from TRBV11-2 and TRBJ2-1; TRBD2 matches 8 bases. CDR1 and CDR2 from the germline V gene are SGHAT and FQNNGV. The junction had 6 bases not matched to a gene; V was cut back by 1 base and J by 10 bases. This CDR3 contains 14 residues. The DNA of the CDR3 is TGTGCCAGCAGCTTAGTTCGGGAGGGCCTAGAGCAGTTCTTC. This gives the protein CASSLVREGLEQFF.

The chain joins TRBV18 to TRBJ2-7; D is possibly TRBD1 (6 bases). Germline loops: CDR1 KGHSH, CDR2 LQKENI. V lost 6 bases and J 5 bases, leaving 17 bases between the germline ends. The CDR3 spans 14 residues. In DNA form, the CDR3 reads TGTGCCAGCTCGCCGGGGACAAGGGGCAACGAGCAGTACTTC. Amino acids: CASSPGTRGNEQYF.

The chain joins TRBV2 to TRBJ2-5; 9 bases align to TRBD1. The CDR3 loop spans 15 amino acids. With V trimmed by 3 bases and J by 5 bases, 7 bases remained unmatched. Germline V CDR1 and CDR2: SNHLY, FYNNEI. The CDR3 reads CASSESGTGWETQYF. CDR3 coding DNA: TGTGCCAGCAGTGAGTCCGGGACAGGGTGGGAGACCCAGTACTTC.